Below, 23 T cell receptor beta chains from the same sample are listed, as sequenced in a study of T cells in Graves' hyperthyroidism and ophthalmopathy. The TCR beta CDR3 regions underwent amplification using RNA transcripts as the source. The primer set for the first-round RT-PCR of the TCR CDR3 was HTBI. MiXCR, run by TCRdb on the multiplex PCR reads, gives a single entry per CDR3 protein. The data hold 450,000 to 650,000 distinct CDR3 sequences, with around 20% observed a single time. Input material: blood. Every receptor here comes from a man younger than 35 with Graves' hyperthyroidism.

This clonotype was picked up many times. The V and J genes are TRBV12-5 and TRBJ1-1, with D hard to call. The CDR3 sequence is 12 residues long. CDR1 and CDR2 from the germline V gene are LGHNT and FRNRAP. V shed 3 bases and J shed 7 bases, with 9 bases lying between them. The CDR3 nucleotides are TGTGCTAGTGGTTTCGCCGGGCTTGAAGCTTTCTTT. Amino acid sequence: CASGFAGLEAFF.

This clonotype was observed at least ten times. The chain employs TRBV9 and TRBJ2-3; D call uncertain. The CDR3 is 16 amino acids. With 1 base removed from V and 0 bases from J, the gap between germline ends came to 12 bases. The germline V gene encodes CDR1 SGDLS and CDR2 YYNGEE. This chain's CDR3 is CASSVRSIASTDTQYF. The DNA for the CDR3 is TGTGCCAGCAGCGTACGATCCATAGCCAGCACAGATACGCAGTATTTT.

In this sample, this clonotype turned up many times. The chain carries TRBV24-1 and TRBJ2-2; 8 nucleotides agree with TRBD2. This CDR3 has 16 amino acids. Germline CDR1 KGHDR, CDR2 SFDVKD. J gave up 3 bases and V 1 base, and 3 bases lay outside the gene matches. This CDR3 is CATSDLGSGDTGELFF. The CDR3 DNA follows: TGTGCCACCAGTGATTTAGGTAGCGGGGACACCGGGGAGCTGTTTTTT.

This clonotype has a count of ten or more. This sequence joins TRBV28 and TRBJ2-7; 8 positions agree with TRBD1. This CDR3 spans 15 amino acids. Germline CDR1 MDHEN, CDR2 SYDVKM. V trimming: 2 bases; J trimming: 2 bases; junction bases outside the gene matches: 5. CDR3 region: CASSLLSDRAYEQYF. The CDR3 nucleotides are TGTGCCAGCAGTTTACTCTCGGACAGGGCCTACGAGCAGTACTTC. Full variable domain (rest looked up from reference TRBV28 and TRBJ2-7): DVKVTQSSRYLVKRTGEKVFLECVQDMDHENMFWYRQDPGLGLRLIYFSYDVKMKEKGDIPEGYSVSREKKERFSLILESASTNQTSMYLCASSLLSDRAYEQYFGPGTRLTVT.

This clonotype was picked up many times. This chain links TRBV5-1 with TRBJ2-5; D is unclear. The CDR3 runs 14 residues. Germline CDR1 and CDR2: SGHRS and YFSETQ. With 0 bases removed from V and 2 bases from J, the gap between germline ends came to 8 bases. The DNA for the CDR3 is TGCGCCAGCAGCTTGGCCACTTTACAAGAGACCCAGTACTTC. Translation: CASSLATLQETQYF.

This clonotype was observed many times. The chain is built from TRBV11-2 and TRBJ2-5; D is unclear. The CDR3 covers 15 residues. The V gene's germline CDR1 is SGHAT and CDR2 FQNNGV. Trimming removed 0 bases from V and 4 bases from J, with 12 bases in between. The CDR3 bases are TGTGCCAGCAGCTTAGAGGGCACCCGATCAGAGACCCAGTACTTC. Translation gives CASSLEGTRSETQYF.

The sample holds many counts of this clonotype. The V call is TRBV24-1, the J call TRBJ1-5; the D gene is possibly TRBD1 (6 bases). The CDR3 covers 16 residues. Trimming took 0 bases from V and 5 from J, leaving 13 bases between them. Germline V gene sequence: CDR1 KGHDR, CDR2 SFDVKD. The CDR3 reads CATSDLYRAGYQPQHF. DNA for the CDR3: TGTGCCACCAGTGATTTGTACAGGGCAGGTTATCAGCCCCAGCATTTT.

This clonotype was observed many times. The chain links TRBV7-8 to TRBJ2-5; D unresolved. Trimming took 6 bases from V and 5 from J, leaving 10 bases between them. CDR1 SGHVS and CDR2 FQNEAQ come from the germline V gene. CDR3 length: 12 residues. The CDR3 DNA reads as TGTGCCAGCAGTATAACGGAGGAGACCCAGTACTTC. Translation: CASSITEETQYF. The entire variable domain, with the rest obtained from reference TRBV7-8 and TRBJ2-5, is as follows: GAGVSQSPRYKVAKRGQDVALRCDPISGHVSLFWYQQALGQGPEFLTYFQNEAQLDKSGLPSDRFFAERPEGSVSTLKIQRTQQEDSAVYLCASSITEETQYFGPGTRLLVL.

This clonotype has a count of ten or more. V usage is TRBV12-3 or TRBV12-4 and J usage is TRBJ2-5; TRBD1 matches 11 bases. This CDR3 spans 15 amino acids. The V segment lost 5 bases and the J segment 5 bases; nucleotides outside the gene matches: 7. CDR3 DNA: TGTGCCAGCAGTCCCGGGACAGGGGGTATGGAGACCCAGTACTTC. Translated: CASSPGTGGMETQYF.

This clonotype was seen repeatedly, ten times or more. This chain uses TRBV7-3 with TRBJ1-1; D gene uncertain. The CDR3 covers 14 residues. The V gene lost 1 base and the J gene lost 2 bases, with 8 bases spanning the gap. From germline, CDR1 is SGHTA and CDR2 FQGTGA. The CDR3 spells CASSLMGRNTEAFF. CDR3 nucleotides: TGTGCCAGCAGCTTAATGGGGAGAAACACTGAAGCTTTCTTT.

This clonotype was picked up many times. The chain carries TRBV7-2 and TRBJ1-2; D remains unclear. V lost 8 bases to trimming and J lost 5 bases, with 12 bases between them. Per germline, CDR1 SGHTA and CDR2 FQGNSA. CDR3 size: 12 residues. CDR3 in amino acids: CASGKLAYGYTF. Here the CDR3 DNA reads TGTGCCAGCGGCAAACTCGCGTATGGCTACACCTTC.

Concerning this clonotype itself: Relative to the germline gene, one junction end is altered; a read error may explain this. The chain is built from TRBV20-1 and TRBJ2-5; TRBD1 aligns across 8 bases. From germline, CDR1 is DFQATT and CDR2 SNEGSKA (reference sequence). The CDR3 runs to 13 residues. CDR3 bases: TGCAGTGCTAGGGACAGGGAATCGGAGACCAAGTACTTC. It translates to CSARDRESETKYF.

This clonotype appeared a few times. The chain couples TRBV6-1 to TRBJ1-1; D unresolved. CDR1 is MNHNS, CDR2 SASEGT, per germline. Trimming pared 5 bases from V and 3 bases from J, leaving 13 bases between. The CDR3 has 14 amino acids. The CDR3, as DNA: TGTGCCAGCAGTCGCACGGGATCGGACACTGAAGCTTTCTTT. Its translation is CASSRTGSDTEAFF.

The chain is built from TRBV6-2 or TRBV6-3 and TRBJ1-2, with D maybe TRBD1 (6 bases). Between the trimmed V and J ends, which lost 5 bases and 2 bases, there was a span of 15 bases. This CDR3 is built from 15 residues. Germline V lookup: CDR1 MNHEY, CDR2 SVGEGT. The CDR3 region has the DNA TGTGCCAGCAGTGCCCACAGGGAGCTGAACTATGGCTACACCTTC. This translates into CASSAHRELNYGYTF.

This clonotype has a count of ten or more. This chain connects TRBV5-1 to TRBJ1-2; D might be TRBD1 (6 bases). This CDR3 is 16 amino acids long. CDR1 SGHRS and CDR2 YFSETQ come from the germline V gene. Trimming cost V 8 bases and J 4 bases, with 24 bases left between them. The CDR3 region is CASTKEGTPTGYGYTF. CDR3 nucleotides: TGCGCCAGTACCAAAGAGGGGACACCCACGGGCTATGGCTACACCTTC.

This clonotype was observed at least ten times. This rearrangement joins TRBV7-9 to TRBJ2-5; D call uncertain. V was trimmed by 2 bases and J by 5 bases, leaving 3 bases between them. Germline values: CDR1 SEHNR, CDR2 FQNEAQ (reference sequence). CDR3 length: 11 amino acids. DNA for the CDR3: TGTGCCAGCAGCTTATTCGAGACCCAGTACTTC. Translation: CASSLFETQYF.

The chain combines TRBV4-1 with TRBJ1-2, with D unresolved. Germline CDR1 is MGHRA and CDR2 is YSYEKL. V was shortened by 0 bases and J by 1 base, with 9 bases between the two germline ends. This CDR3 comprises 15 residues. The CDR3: CASSQDATRNYGYTF. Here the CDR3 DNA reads TGCGCCAGCAGCCAAGACGCCACGCGTAACTATGGCTACACCTTC.

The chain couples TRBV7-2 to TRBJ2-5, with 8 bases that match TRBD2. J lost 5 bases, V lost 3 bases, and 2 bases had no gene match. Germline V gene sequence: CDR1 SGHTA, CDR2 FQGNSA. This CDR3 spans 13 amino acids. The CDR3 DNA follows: TGTGCCAGCAGCTTTCAGCGGGAGGAGACCCAGTACTTC. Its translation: CASSFQREETQYF.

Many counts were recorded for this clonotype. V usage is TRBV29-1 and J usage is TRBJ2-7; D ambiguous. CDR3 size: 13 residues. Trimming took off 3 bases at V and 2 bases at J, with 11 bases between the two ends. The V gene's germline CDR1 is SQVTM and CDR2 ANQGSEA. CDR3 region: CSVEAGHPYEQYF. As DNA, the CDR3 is TGCAGCGTTGAGGCAGGCCATCCCTACGAGCAGTACTTC.

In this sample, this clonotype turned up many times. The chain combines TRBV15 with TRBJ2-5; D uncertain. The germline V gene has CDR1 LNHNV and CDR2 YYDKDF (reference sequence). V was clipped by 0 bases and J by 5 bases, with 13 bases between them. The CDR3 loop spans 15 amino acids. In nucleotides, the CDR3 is TGTGCCACCAGCAGAGATCGGAAACCAACGGAGACCCAGTACTTC. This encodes CATSRDRKPTETQYF.

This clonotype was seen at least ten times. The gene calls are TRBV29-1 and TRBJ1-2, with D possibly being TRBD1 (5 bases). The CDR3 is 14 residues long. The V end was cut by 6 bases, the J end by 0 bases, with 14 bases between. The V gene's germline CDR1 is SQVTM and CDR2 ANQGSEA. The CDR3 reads CSVRTRTANYGYTF. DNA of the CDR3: TGCAGCGTCCGGACAAGAACAGCTAACTATGGCTACACCTTC.

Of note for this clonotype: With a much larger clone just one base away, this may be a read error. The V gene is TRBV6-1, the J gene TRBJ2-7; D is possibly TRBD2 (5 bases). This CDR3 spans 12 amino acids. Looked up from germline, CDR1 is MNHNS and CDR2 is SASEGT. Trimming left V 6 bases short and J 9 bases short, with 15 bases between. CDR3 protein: CASSPGIGVQYF. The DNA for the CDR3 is TGTGCCAGCAGCCCCGGGATAGGCGTGCAGTACTTC.

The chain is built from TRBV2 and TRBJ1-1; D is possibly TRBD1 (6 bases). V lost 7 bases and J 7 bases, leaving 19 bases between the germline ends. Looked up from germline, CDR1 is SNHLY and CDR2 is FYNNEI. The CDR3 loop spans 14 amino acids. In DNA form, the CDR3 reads TGTGCCAGCATTATCTTCCCACAGGGTTTTGAAGCTTTCTTT. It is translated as CASIIFPQGFEAFF.